The 26 T cell receptor beta chains reported below all come from one sample, sequenced in a study of blood T cell repertoires in COVID-19. The table came from immunoSEQ multiplex PCR; TCRdb's copy has only in-frame clones and leaves some out. The sample has some 180,000 clones; 86% are singletons. The sequenced sample consisted of PBMCs or T cells enriched from blood (not recorded which). The receptor source for this set is a woman in her 40s in a cohort exposed to, infected with or recovered from COVID-19 (not recorded which).

The rearrangement uses TRBV15 and TRBJ2-1; D call uncertain. V lost 4 bases, J lost 8 bases, and 9 bases lay in between. Germline V gives CDR1 LNHNV, CDR2 YYDKDF (reference sequence). CDR3 length equals 12 residues. The CDR3: CATSKAEDEQFF. Written as DNA, the CDR3 is TGTGCCACCAGCAAGGCCGAGGATGAGCAGTTCTTC.

This rearrangement joins TRBV5-6 to TRBJ2-5, with D unclear. CDR1 is SGHDT and CDR2 is YYEEEE in the germline V gene. The CDR3 has 14 amino acids. With 3 bases removed from V and 2 bases from J, the gap between germline ends came to 11 bases. CDR3 DNA: TGTGCCAGCAGCTCGATTGACAAGCAAGAGACCCAGTACTTC. Translating gives CASSSIDKQETQYF.

In this sample, this clone turned up once. V usage is TRBV27 and J usage is TRBJ2-2, with D possibly matching TRBD1 (6 bases). The CDR3 has 14 residues. Germline loops: CDR1 MNHEY, CDR2 SMNVEV (reference sequence). V lost 1 base to trimming and J lost 6 bases, with 9 bases between them. The CDR3 here is CASSLFQGSGELFF. In DNA, the CDR3 is TGTGCCAGCAGTTTATTTCAGGGGTCCGGGGAGCTGTTTTTT.

J is TRBJ2-7 and V is TRBV10-3; possibly TRBD1 for D (8 bases). The CDR3 contains 15 residues. V lost 1 base and J 4 bases, leaving 14 bases between the germline ends. The germline V gene has CDR1 ENHRY and CDR2 SYGVKD. This CDR3 is CAISEYQQGGYEQYF. CDR3 in DNA: TGTGCCATCAGTGAGTACCAACAGGGGGGGTACGAGCAGTACTTC.

In its sample, this clone was seen a few times. The CDR3 bases are TGTGCCAGCAGCTTCCTACAGGGGAGCTCTGGAAACACCATATATTTT. This translates into CASSFLQGSSGNTIYF. The chain recombines TRBV7-6 with TRBJ1-3; 7 bases match TRBD1. The CDR3 runs to 16 residues. The germline V gene encodes CDR1 SGHVS and CDR2 FNYEAQ. Trimming cost V 3 bases and J 0 bases; bases outside gene matches: 5.

V and J are TRBV12-2 and TRBJ2-1; the table names TRBD2, a call not compared with the DNA. TRBV12-2 is a recognized pseudogene. This CDR3 has 18 residues. In nucleotides, the CDR3 is TGTGCAAGTCGCGGTAGTGGGACTAGCGGTAGGGTATACAATGAGCAGTTCTTC. Translated: CASRGSGTSGRVYNEQFF.

The chain combines TRBV28 with TRBJ2-7, with 8 bases that match TRBD1. The length of the CDR3 is 14 residues. CDR1 and CDR2 from the germline V gene are MDHEN and SYDVKM. V gave up 3 bases and J gave up 5 bases; unmatched junction bases: 6. The CDR3, as DNA: TGTGCCAGCAGTTTCCAGGGGGCCAGGAACGAGCAGTACTTC. Translated, it gives CASSFQGARNEQYF.

The chain recombines TRBV5-8 with TRBJ2-1, with D possibly being TRBD1 (6 bases). The length of the CDR3 is 13 residues. The ends were cut back, 5 bases at V and 10 bases at J, with 16 bases in the middle. CDR1 and CDR2 (germline): SGHTS, YDEGEE. CDR3 coding DNA: TGTGCCAGCAGGGGGGAACAGGGTAGCGAGCAGTTCTTC. Translation: CASRGEQGSEQFF.

V is TRBV4-1 and J is TRBJ2-3, with 8 positions matching TRBD1. The CDR3 has 13 residues. Trimming took 7 bases from V and 15 from J; bases not matched to a gene: 15. Germline V gene lookup returns CDR1 MGHRA and CDR2 YSYEKL. This chain's CDR3 is CASTLSDRGDPYF. In nucleotides, the CDR3 is TGCGCCAGCACCCTTAGTGACAGGGGTGATCCTTATTTT.

This chain joins TRBV6-5 and TRBJ2-7, with 12 bases identical to TRBD2. CDR3 length: 15 amino acids. J was trimmed by 4 bases and V by 4 bases; bases with no gene match: 5. Germline assignment: CDR1 MNHEY and CDR2 SVGAGI. This CDR3 reads CASSSLTSGGYEQYF. The CDR3 coding sequence is TGTGCCAGCAGTTCCCTCACTAGCGGGGGGTACGAGCAGTACTTC.

The chain employs TRBV6-2 or TRBV6-3 and TRBJ1-1; 9 bases are shared with TRBD1. The CDR3 extends over 15 amino acids. In germline, CDR1 is MNHEY, CDR2 SVGEGT. Trimming removed 2 bases from V and 10 bases from J; junction bases left unmatched: 11. Here the CDR3 reads CASSYRGQGNDPAFF. The CDR3 DNA is TGTGCCAGCAGTTACCGCGGACAGGGGAATGATCCAGCTTTCTTT.

This clone turned up a few times. V and J are TRBV11-2 and TRBJ1-1, with 11 bases fitting TRBD1. This CDR3 is 19 amino acids long. Per the germline V gene, CDR1 is SGHAT and CDR2 is FQNNGV. The J segment lost 4 bases and the V segment lost 1 base, leaving 14 bases of the junction unmatched. This CDR3 is CASSLGAPRTGGVSTEAFF. CDR3 in DNA: TGTGCCAGCAGCTTAGGGGCCCCGCGGACAGGGGGCGTTAGCACTGAAGCTTTCTTT.

The chain carries TRBV29-1 and TRBJ1-2, with D perhaps matching TRBD1 (5 bases). In germline, CDR1 is SQVTM, CDR2 ANQGSEA. The V and J ends lost 4 bases and 7 bases respectively, with 13 bases between them. This CDR3 comprises 12 residues. The CDR3, as DNA: TGCAGCGTTGGTCAGGGAGGCGGTGGCTACACCTTC. This gives the protein CSVGQGGGGYTF.

The chain employs TRBV2 and TRBJ1-3; D is possibly TRBD1 (6 bases). The CDR3 totals 15 residues. Germline-derived CDR1 and CDR2 are SNHLY and FYNNEI. V gave up 6 bases and J gave up 2 bases, with 14 bases separating them. The DNA for the CDR3 is TGTGCCAGCAGGGAGGACAGCGCAACTGGAAACACCATATATTTT. This sequence encodes CASREDSATGNTIYF.

This chain connects TRBV4-1 to TRBJ2-1; 15 bases agree with TRBD2. Germline CDR1 reads MGHRA; CDR2 reads YSYEKL. Trimming cost V 5 bases and J 0 bases; bases outside gene matches: 5. The CDR3 is made up of 18 amino acids. The CDR3 protein is CASSSGLAGGSSYNEQFF. The DNA of the CDR3 is TGCGCCAGCAGCTCGGGACTAGCGGGGGGCAGCTCCTACAATGAGCAGTTCTTC.

DNA of the CDR3: TGTGCCAGCAGCTCCCGACAGGGGAAGACAGATACGCAGTATTTT. Its protein product is CASSSRQGKTDTQYF. The genes are TRBV7-2 and TRBJ2-3, with 8 bases matching TRBD1. J lost 3 bases, V lost 4 bases, and 6 bases had no gene match. The CDR3 covers 15 residues. Germline V gene data show CDR1 as SGHTA and CDR2 as FQGNSA.

The rearrangement joins TRBV12-3 or TRBV12-4 to TRBJ2-7; maybe TRBD2 (6 bases). This CDR3 contains 12 residues. The V gene lost 3 bases and the J gene lost 6 bases, with 9 bases spanning the gap. CDR3 residues: CASSFGEAEQYF. The CDR3 bases are TGTGCCAGCAGTTTCGGGGAGGCCGAGCAGTACTTC.

The chain carries TRBV11-3 and TRBJ1-3, with D unclear. Looked up from germline, CDR1 is SGHNT and CDR2 is YENEEA. Trimming shortened V by 0 bases and J by 5 bases, and 5 bases separated the two germline ends. The CDR3 consists of 13 residues. In nucleotides, the CDR3 is TGTGCCAGCAGCTTAGATCCAAGAAACACCATATATTTT. Residues: CASSLDPRNTIYF. Drawing the rest from reference TRBV11-3 and TRBJ1-3, the complete variable domain is EAGVVQSPRYKIIEKKQPVAFWCNPISGHNTLYWYLQNLGQGPELLIRYENEEAVDDSQLPKDRFSAERLKGVDSTLKIQPAELGDSAVYLCASSLDPRNTIYFGEGSWLTVV.

The chain recombines TRBV6-4 with TRBJ2-1; 8 nucleotides match TRBD2. This CDR3 comprises 16 residues. Germline V gene data show CDR1 as MRHNA and CDR2 as SNTAGT. With 2 bases clipped from V and 6 bases from J, the junction kept 9 bases outside the gene matches. In DNA form, the CDR3 reads TGTGCCAGCAGTGACGGGAACGGGGGGGGCCCCAATGAGCAGTTCTTC. Amino acids: CASSDGNGGGPNEQFF.

The rearrangement joins TRBV4-3 to TRBJ2-1; tentatively, D is TRBD2 (7 bases). CDR1 and CDR2 (germline): LGHNA, YSLEER. This CDR3 contains 15 residues. Trimming cost V 4 bases and J 7 bases, with 17 bases left between them. Here the CDR3 reads CASSLRPGEGNEQFF. The CDR3 nucleotides read TGCGCCAGCAGCCTAAGACCAGGGGAGGGAAATGAGCAGTTCTTC.

V and J are TRBV7-9 and TRBJ2-7, with TRBD1 matching over 8 bases. Germline V gene sequence: CDR1 SEHNR, CDR2 FQNEAQ (reference sequence). This CDR3 spans 16 amino acids. V shed 4 bases and J 1 base; nucleotides not matched to a gene: 9. The CDR3 loop is CASSSLARTGSYEQYF. The CDR3 nucleotides are TGTGCCAGCAGCTCACTAGCCCGGACAGGGTCCTACGAGCAGTACTTC.

The genes are TRBV28 and TRBJ2-7; maybe TRBD2 (5 bases). V lost 7 bases to trimming and J lost 1 base, with 8 bases between them. The CDR3 has 12 residues. Germline loops: CDR1 MDHEN, CDR2 SYDVKM. CDR3 residues: CASMPGSYEQYF. CDR3 in DNA: TGTGCCAGCATGCCGGGGTCCTACGAGCAGTACTTC.

This rearrangement joins TRBV4-2 to TRBJ1-6; 7 bases align to TRBD1. V shed 0 bases and J 13 bases; nucleotides not matched to a gene: 9. Germline V gene sequence: CDR1 LGHNA, CDR2 YNFKEQ. CDR3 length equals 15 residues. In DNA form, the CDR3 reads TGTGCCAGCAGCCAAGAGTCCACAGGGGTTTCGCCCCTCCACTTT. It is translated as CASSQESTGVSPLHF.

The chain uses TRBV5-4 and TRBJ1-2; D possibly corresponds to TRBD1 (5 bases). V gave up 7 bases and J gave up 7 bases, with 23 bases separating them. The CDR3 length is 15 residues. Per the germline V gene, CDR1 is SGHNT and CDR2 is YYREEE (reference sequence). The CDR3 here is CASSPGGSPLLGYTF. DNA for the CDR3: TGTGCCAGCTCACCGGGGGGTTCCCCTTTACTTGGCTACACCTTC.

This clone was recorded once. This rearrangement joins TRBV6-1 to TRBJ2-7, with 8 nucleotides matching TRBD2. The V segment lost 1 base and the J segment 3 bases; nucleotides outside the gene matches: 2. CDR3 length: 14 amino acids. Germline assignment: CDR1 MNHNS and CDR2 SASEGT. CDR3 DNA sequence: TGTGCCAGCAGTGAAGGGAGCGGGGGCTACGAGCAGTACTTC. Protein product: CASSEGSGGYEQYF.

The chain recombines TRBV27 with TRBJ1-2; TRBD1 agrees at 8 bases. This CDR3 comprises 15 residues. With V trimmed by 3 bases and J by 4 bases, 7 bases remained unmatched. CDR1 MNHEY and CDR2 SMNVEV come from the germline V gene (reference sequence). The CDR3 DNA is TGTGCCAGCAGTTTGGATTCGGACAGGGTCTATGGCTACACCTTC. Protein: CASSLDSDRVYGYTF.